This entry describes one T cell receptor (beta chain). The data stem from a study of T-cell reconstitution after alpha-beta-depleted transplantation in children. TCRbeta library construction was performed incorporating unique molecular identifiers. TCRdb processed the PCR reads anew with MiXCR; each CDR3 protein has one entry. The data hold approximately 500,000 distinct CDR3 sequences, with more than 20% observed a single time. Germline CDR1 and CDR2: SGHRS and YFSETQ. The CDR3 sequence is 15 residues long. V lost 2 bases and J lost 3; bases outside the gene matches: 3. The V gene is TRBV5-1, the J gene TRBJ2-3; 10 positions agree with TRBD2. The material sequenced was PBMCs, taken before TCRalphabeta/CD19-depleted stem cell transplant. This clonotype was sampled from a boy under two years old with Wiskott-Aldrich syndrome, due to receive a stem cell transplant. CDR3 nucleotide sequence: TGCGCCAGCAGCTTTTTGACTAGCGGGACAGATACGCAGTATTTT. Residues: CASSFLTSGTDTQYF.